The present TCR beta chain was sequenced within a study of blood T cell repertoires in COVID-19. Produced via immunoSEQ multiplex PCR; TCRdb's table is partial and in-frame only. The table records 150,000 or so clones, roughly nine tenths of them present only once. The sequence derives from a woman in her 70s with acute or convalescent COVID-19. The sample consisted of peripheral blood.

The CDR3 region is CASSPRLAGELFF. For the CDR3, the DNA is TGTGCCAGCAGTCCCAGACTAGCGGGGGAGCTGTTTTTT. The V call is TRBV28, the J call TRBJ2-2, with TRBD2 identical over 8 bases. Losses at the gene ends were 5 bases for V and 8 bases for J; bases not matched to a gene: 4. Germline values: CDR1 MDHEN, CDR2 SYDVKM. The CDR3 runs 13 residues.